The clone carrying this TCR beta chain was detected only once. The sample comes from a study of blood T cell repertoires in COVID-19. V shed 6 bases and J 7 bases; nucleotides not matched to a gene: 6. The CDR3 is made up of 14 amino acids. Per germline, CDR1 MNHEY and CDR2 SVGAGI. Produced via immunoSEQ multiplex PCR; TCRdb's table is partial and in-frame only. The sample records over 150,000 clones, approximately 78% being singletons. The TCR was taken from a man aged 80 or over with acute or convalescent COVID-19. The specimen sequenced was peripheral blood. The genes are TRBV6-5 and TRBJ1-4; TRBD1 aligns across 9 bases. CDR3 loop: CASRSGQGSEKLFF. The CDR3 region has the DNA TGTGCCAGCAGATCGGGACAGGGAAGTGAAAAACTGTTTTTT.